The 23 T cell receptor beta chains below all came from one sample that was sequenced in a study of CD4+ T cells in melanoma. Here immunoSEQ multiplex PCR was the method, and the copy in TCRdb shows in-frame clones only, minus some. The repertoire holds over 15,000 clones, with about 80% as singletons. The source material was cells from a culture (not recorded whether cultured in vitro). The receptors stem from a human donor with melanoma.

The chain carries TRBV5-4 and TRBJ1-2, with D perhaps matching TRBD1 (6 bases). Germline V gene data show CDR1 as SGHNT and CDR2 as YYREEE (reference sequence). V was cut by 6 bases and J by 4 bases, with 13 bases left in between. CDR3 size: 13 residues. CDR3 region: CASTQGLGYGYTF. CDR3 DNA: TGTGCCAGCACCCAGGGGTTAGGCTATGGCTACACCTTC.

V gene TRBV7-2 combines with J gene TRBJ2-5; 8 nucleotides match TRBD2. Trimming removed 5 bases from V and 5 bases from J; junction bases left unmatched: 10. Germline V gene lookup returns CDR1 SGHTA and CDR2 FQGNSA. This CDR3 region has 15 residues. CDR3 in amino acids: CASSLVGLETETQYF. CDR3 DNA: TGTGCCAGCAGCCTTGTGGGACTAGAGACGGAGACCCAGTACTTC.

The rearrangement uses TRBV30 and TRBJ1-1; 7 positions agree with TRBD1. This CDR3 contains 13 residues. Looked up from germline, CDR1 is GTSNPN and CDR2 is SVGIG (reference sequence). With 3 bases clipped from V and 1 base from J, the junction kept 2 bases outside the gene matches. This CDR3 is CAWSWDRNTEAFF. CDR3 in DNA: TGTGCCTGGAGCTGGGACAGGAACACTGAAGCTTTCTTT.

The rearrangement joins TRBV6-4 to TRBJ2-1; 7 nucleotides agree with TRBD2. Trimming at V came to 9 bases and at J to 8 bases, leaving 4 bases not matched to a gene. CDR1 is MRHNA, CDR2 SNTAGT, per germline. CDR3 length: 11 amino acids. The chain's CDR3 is CASRGRDEQFF. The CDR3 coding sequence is TGTGCCAGTCGGGGGAGGGATGAGCAGTTCTTC.

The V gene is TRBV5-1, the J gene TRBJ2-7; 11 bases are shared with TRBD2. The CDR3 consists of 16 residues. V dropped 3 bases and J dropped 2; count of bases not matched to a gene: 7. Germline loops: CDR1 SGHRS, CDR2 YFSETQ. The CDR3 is CASSSHLSGGAYEQYF. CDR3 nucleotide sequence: TGCGCCAGCAGCTCTCATCTTAGCGGGGGGGCCTACGAGCAGTACTTC.

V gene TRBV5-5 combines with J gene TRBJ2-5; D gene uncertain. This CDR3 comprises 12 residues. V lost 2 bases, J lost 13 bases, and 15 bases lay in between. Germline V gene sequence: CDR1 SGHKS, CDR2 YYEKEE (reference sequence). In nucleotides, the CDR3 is TGTGCCAGCAGCTTTGGGATATCTTCTCTGTACTTC. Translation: CASSFGISSLYF.

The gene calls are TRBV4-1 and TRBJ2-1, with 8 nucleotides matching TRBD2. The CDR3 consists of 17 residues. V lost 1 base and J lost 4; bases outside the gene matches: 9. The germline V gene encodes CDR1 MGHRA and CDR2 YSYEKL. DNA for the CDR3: TGCGCCAGCAGCCAAGGAAGGGTTCCGGGGGGGTACAATGAGCAGTTCTTC. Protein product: CASSQGRVPGGYNEQFF.

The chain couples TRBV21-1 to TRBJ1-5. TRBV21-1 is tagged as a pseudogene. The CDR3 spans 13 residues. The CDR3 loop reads CASSPALSQPQHF. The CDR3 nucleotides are TGTGCCAGCAGTCCCGCTCTTTCACAGCCCCAGCATTTT.

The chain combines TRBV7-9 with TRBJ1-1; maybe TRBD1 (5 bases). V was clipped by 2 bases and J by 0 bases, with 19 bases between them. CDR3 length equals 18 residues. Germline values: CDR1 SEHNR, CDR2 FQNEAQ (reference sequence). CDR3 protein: CASSLFRETYRLNTEAFF. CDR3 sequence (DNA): TGTGCCAGCAGCTTATTTCGGGAAACCTACAGGCTGAACACTGAAGCTTTCTTT.

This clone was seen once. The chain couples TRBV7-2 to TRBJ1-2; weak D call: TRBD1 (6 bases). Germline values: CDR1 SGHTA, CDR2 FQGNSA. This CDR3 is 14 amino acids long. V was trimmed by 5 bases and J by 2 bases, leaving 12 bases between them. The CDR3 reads CASSEGTSNYGYTF. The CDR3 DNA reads TGTGCCAGCAGCGAGGGGACATCGAACTATGGCTACACCTTC.

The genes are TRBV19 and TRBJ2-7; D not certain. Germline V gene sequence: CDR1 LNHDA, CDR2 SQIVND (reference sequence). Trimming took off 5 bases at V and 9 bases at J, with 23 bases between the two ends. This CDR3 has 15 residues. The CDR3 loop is CASSPVLSRKYGQYF. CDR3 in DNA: TGTGCCAGTAGTCCCGTTCTCTCTAGGAAGTATGGGCAGTACTTC.

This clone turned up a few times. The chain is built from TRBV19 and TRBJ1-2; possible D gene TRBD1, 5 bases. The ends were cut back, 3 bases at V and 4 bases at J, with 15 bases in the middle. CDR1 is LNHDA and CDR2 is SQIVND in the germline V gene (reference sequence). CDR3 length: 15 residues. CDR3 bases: TGTGCCAGTAGTATTGGTAGACAGATCTTCTATGGCTACACCTTC. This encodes CASSIGRQIFYGYTF.

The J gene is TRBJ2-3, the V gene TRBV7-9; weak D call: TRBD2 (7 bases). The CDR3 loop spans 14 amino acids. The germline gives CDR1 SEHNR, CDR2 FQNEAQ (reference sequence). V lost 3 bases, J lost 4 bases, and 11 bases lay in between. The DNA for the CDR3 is TGTGCCAGCAGCTTCGGGGGGCAGGCAGATACGCAGTATTTT. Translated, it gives CASSFGGQADTQYF.

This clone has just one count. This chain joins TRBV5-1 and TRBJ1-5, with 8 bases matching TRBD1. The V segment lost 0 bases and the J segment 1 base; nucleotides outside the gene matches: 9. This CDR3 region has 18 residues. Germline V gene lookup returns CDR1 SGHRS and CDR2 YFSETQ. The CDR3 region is CASSLGDTGGSSNQPQHF. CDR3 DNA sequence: TGCGCCAGCAGCTTGGGGGACACAGGGGGTTCGAGCAATCAGCCCCAGCATTTT.

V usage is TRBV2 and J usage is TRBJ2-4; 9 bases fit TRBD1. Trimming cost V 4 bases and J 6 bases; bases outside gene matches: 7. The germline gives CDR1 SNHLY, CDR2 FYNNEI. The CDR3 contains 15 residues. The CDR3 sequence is CASSVVGTGINIQYF. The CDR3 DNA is TGTGCCAGCAGTGTAGTTGGGACAGGGATAAACATTCAGTACTTC.

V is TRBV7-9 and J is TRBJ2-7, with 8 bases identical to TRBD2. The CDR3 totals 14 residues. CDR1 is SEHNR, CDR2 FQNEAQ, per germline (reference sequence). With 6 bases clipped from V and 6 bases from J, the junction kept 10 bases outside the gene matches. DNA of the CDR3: TGTGCCAGCAGTCTTTCCGGGGGGGGGCGCGAGCAGTACTTC. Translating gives CASSLSGGGREQYF. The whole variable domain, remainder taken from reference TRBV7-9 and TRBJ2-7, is DTGVSQNPRHKITKRGQNVTFRCDPISEHNRLYWYRQTLGQGPEFLTYFQNEAQLEKSRLLSDRFSAERPKGSFSTLEIQRTEQGDSAMYLCASSLSGGGREQYFGPGTRLTVT.

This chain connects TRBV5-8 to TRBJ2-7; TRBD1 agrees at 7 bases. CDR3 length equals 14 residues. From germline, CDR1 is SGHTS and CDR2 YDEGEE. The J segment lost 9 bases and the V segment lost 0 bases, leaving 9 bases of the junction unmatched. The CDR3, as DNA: TGTGCCAGCAGCTTGGAGGGGACAGTCCTGGGGCAGTACTTC. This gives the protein CASSLEGTVLGQYF.

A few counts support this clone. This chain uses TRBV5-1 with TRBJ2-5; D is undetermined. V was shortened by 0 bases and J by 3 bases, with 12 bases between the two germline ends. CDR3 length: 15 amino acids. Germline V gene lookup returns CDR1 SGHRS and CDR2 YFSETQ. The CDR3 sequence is CASSLALSPEETQYF. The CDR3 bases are TGCGCCAGCAGCTTGGCCCTCTCCCCAGAAGAGACCCAGTACTTC.

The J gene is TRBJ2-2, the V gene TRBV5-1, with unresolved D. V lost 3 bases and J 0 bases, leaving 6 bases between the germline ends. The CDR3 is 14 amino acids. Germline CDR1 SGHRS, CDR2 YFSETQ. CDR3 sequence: CASSWSSNTGELFF. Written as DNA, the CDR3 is TGCGCCAGCAGCTGGTCATCGAACACCGGGGAGCTGTTTTTT.

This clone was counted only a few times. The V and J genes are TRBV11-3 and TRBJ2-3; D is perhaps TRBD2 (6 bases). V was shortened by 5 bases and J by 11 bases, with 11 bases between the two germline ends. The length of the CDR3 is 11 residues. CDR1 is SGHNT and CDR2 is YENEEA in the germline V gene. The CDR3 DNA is TGTGCCAGCAGCCAGGAGGGCATGCAGTATTTT. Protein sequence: CASSQEGMQYF.

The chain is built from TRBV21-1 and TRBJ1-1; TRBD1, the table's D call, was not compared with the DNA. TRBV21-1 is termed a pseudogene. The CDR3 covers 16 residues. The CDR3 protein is CASSQRGCGRISEAFF. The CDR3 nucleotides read TGTGCCAGCAGCCAAAGGGGATGTGGCAGGATCTCTGAAGCTTTCTTT.

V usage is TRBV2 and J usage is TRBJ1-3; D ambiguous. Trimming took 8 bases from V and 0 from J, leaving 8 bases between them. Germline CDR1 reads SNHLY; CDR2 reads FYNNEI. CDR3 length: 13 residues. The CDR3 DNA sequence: TGTGCCAGCGCCAGGTCCTCTGGAAACACCATATATTTT. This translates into CASARSSGNTIYF.

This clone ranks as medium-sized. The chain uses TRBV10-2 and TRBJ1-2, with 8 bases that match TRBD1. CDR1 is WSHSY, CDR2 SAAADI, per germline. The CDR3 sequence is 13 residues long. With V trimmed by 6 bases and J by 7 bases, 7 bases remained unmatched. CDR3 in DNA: TGCGCCAGCAGCGTGGACAGGGCTAGTGGCTACACCTTC. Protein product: CASSVDRASGYTF.